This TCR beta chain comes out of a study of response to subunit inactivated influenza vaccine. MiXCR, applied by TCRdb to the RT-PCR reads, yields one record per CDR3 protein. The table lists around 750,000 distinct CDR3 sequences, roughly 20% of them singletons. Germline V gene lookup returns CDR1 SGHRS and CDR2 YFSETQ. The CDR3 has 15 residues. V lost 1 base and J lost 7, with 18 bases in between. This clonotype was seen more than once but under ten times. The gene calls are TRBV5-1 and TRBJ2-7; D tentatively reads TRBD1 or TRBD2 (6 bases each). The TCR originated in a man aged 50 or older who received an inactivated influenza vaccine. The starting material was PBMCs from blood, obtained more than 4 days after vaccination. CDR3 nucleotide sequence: TGCGCCAGCAGCTTGATGCCGGGGGCCACATGGGAGCAGTACTTC. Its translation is CASSLMPGATWEQYF. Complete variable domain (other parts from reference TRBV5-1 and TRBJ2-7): KAGVTQTPRYLIKTRGQQVTLSCSPISGHRSVSWYQQTPGQGLQFLFEYFSETQRNKGNFPGRFSGRQFSNSRSEMNVSTLELGDSALYLCASSLMPGATWEQYFGPGTRLTVT.